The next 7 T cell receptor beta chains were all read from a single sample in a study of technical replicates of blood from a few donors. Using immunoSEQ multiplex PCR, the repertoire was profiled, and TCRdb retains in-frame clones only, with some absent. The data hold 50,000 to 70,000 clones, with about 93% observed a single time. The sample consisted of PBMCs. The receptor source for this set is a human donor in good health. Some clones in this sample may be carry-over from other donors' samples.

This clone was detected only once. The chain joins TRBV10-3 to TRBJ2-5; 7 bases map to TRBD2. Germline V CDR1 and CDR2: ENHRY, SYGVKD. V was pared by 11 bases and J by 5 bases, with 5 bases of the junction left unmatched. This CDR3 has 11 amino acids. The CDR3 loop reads CAAGVGETQYF. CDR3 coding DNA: TGTGCCGCGGGGGTCGGGGAGACCCAGTACTTC.

As DNA, the CDR3 is TGTGCCAGTAGTTCCGGGAGCCTCAATGAGCAGTTCTTC. Amino acid sequence: CASSSGSLNEQFF. J is TRBJ2-1 and V is TRBV19, with D perhaps matching TRBD2 (6 bases). From germline, CDR1 is LNHDA and CDR2 SQIVND (reference sequence). The CDR3 contains 13 residues. Trimming shortened V by 5 bases and J by 6 bases, and 11 bases separated the two germline ends.

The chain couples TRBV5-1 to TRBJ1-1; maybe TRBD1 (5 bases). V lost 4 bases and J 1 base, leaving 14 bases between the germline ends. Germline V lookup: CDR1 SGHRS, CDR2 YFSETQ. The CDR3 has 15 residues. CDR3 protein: CASSATSGQNTEAFF. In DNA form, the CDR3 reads TGCGCCAGCAGCGCGACTTCCGGACAGAACACTGAAGCTTTCTTT.

The CDR3 sequence: CASSWGGSADTQYF. DNA of the CDR3: TGCGCCAGCAGCTGGGGGGGTAGCGCAGATACGCAGTATTTT. The chain links TRBV5-1 to TRBJ2-3; 7 bases agree with TRBD2. The CDR3 runs 14 residues. Germline CDR1 is SGHRS and CDR2 is YFSETQ. The ends lost 3 bases at V and 4 bases at J; junction bases unmatched: 5.

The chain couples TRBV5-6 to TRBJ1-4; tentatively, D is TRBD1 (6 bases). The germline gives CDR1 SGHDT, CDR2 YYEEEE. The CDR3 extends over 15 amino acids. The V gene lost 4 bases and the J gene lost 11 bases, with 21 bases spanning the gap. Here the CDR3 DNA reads TGTGCCAGCAGCGGGGCCGGGACACGATCGGGGAAACTGTTTTTT. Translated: CASSGAGTRSGKLFF.

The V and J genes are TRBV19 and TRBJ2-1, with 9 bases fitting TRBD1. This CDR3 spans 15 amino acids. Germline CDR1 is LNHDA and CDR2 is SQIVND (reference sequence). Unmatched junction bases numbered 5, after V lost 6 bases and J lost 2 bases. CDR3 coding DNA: TGTGCCAGTAGCCCACAGGGGGCCCCCTACAATGAGCAGTTCTTC. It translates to CASSPQGAPYNEQFF.

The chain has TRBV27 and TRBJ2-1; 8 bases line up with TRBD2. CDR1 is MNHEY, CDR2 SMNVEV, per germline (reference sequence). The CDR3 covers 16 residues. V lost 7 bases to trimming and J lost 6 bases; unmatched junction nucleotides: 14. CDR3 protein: CASTRPGTRGPNEQFF. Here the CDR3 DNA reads TGTGCCAGCACACGGCCGGGGACTAGAGGCCCCAATGAGCAGTTCTTC.